This T cell receptor (beta chain) was documented in a study of cytomegalovirus exposure and HLA in healthy donors. Clones were read by immunoSEQ multiplex PCR, and TCRdb kept only the in-frame ones, dropping some. The table records some 120,000 clones, roughly 90% of them present only once. The CDR3 is 15 residues long. The germline V gene encodes CDR1 LNHNV and CDR2 YYDKDF (reference sequence). With 8 bases clipped from V and 2 bases from J, the junction kept 11 bases outside the gene matches. Source material: PBMCs. The chain uses TRBV15 and TRBJ1-2; the match to TRBD1 covers 7 bases. The source of this sequence is a young man in good health and CMV-seronegative. The CDR3 DNA reads TGTGCCACCCATTCGGGGGACAGTGCAAACTATGGCTACACCTTC. It codes for CATHSGDSANYGYTF.